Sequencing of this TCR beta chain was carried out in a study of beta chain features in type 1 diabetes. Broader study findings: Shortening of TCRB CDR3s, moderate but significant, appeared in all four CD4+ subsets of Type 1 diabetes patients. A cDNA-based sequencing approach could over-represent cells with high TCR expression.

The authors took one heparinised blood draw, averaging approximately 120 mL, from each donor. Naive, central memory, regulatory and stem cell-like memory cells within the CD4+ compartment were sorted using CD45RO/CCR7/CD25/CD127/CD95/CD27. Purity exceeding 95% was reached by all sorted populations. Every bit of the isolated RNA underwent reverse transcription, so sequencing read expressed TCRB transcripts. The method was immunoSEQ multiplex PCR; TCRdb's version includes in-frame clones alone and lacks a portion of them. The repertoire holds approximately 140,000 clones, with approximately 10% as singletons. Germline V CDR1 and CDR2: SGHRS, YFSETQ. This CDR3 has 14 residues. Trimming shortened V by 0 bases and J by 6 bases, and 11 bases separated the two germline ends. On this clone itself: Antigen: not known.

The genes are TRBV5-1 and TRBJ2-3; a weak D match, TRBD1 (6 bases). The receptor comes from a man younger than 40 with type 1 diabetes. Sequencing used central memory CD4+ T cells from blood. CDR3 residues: CASSLDRAGDTQYF. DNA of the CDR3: TGCGCCAGCAGCTTGGACAGGGCAGGGGATACGCAGTATTTT.